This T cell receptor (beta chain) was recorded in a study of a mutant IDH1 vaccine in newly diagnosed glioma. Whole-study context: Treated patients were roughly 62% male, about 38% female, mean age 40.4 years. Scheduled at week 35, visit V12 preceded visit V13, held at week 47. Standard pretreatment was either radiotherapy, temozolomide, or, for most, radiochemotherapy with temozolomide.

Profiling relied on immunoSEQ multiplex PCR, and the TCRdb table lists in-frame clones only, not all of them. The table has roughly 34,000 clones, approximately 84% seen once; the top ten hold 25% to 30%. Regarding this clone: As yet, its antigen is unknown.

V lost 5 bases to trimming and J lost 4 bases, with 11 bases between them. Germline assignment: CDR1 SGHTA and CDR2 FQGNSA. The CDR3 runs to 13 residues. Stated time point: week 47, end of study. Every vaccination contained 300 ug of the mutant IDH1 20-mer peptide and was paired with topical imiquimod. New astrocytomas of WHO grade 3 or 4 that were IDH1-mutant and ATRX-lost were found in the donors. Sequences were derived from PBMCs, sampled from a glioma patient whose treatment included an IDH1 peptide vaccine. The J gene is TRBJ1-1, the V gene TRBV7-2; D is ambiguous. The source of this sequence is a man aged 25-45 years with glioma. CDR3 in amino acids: CASSNPRLTEAFF. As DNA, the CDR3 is TGTGCCAGCAGCAACCCACGGCTCACTGAAGCTTTCTTT.